This T cell receptor beta chain was sequenced for a study of blood T cell repertoires in COVID-19. Overall study context: Some COVID-19 samples were acute and others convalescent; all came from the United States, Italy and Spain. T cells, B-cell-depleted T cells, or PBMCs provided the cDNA or gDNA that served as material.

The study assigned cohorts using participant-reported clinical history. People in the exposed group encountered a COVID-19 case within 2 weeks before entering the study. In this sample, this clone turned up once. Profiling relied on immunoSEQ multiplex PCR, and the TCRdb table lists in-frame clones only, not all of them. This sample has about 150,000 clones, with around 90% found just once. The germline V and J ends were trimmed by 2 bases and 6 bases, with 11 bases remaining between them. Germline values: CDR1 SGHRS, CDR2 YFSETQ. This CDR3 comprises 13 residues. This rearrangement joins TRBV5-1 to TRBJ1-2; D is uncertain. The receptor was derived from a woman aged 40 to 50 who had been exposed to COVID-19. The sample consisted of PBMCs or T cells enriched from blood (not recorded which). Here the CDR3 reads CASSFSRQDGYTF. CDR3 DNA: TGCGCCAGCAGCTTCAGTCGGCAGGATGGCTACACCTTC. Drawing the rest from reference TRBV5-1 and TRBJ1-2, the complete variable domain is KAGVTQTPRYLIKTRGQQVTLSCSPISGHRSVSWYQQTPGQGLQFLFEYFSETQRNKGNFPGRFSGRQFSNSRSEMNVSTLELGDSALYLCASSFSRQDGYTFGSGTRLTVV.